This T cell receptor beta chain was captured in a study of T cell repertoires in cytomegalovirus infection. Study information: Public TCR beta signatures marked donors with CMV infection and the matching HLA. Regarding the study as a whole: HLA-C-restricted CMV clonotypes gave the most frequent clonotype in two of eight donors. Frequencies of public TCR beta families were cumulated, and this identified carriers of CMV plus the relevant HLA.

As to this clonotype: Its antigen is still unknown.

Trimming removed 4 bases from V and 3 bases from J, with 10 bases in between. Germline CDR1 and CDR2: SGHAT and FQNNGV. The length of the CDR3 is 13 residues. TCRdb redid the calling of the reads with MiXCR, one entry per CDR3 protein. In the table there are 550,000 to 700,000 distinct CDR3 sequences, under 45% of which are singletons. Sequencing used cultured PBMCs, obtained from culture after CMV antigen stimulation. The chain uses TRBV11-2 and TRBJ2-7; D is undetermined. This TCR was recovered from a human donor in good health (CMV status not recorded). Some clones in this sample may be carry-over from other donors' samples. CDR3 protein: CASSSRLFYEQYF. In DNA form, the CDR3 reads TGTGCCAGCAGCTCCCGACTTTTCTACGAGCAGTACTTC.